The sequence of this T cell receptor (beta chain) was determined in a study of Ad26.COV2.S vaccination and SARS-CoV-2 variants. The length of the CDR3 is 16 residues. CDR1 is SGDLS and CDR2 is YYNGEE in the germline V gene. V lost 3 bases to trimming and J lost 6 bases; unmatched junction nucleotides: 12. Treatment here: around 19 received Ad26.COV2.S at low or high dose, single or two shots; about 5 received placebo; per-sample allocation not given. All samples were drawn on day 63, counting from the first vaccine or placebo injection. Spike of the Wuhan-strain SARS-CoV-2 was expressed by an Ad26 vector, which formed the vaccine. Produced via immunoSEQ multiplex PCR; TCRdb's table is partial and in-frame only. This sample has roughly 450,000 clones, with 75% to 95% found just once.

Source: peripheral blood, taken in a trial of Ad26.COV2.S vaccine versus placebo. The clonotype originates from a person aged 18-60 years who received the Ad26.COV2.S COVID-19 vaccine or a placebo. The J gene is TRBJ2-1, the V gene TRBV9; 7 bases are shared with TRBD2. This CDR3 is CASSALLADYVNEQFF. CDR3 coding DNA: TGTGCCAGCAGCGCCCTCCTAGCGGACTACGTCAATGAGCAGTTCTTC.